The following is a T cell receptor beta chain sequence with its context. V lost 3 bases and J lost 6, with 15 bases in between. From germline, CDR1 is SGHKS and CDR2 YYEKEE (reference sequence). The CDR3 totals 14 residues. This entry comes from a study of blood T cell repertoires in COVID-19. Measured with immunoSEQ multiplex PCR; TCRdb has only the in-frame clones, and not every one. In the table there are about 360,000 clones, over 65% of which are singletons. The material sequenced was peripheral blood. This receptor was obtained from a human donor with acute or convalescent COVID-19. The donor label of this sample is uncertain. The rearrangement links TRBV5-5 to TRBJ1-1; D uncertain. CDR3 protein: CASSSGGAGAEAFF. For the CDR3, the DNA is TGTGCCAGCAGCTCGGGTGGAGCCGGGGCTGAAGCTTTCTTT.